The rows below give T cell receptor beta chains drawn from one sample of a study of breast tumors, draining lymph nodes, adjacent tissues. TCRdb independently ran MiXCR on the multiplex PCR reads; one entry per CDR3 protein. The table shows 270,000 or so distinct CDR3 sequences, with roughly 31% occurring only once. Material for sequencing was axillary lymph node tissue. Source of these receptors: a female donor with breast cancer. Some clones in this sample may be carry-over from other donors' samples. Both conserved end residues are part of each CDR3. Clone size appears in some rows only: once, few, many, or a class for an expanded clone.

V gene: TRBV14
clone size: many
CDR3 protein: CASSQAQGPNGYTF

V gene: TRBV11-2
clone size: few
CDR3 protein: CASSLWVAANTGELFF

V gene: TRBV24-1
clone size: many
CDR3 protein: CATSDWRTQYF

V gene: TRBV9
clone size: many
CDR3 protein: CASSPNWGETGEQYF

V gene: TRBV30
clone size: many
CDR3 protein: CAWSSSGHEQYF

V gene: TRBV3-1
clone size: few
CDR3 protein: CASSLGQASYTF

V gene: TRBV27
clone size: once
CDR3 protein: CASRTFDRVTSSYNEQFF

V gene: TRBV6-6
clone size: many
CDR3 protein: CASGRGGRNQPQHF

V gene: TRBV25-1
clone size: NA
CDR3 protein: CASGQGAAYEQYF

V gene: TRBV7-8
clone size: many
CDR3 protein: CASSHSGSPPGDF